The rows below give T cell receptor beta chains drawn from one sample of a study of T cell responses to AZD1222 COVID-19 vaccine. Sequencing was performed with immunoSEQ multiplex PCR; in TCRdb, only in-frame clones are kept and a portion is missing. The data contain 150,000 to 200,000 clones, approximately 87% of them singletons. The sample in question was peripheral blood, obtained on day 0 of MenACWY control vaccination. These receptors were taken from an adult in good health. CDR3s include the opening cysteine and the closing phenylalanine or tryptophan. D genes are given only for firm matches. A clone size is listed for some rows: how often the clone was seen (once, few, many), or a class if it is expanded.

abundance: few; v_gene: TRBV7-8; j_gene: TRBJ2-3; d_gene: .; len: 16; CDR3nt: TGTGCCAGCAGAACCGGGACCGTTGCTTCCACAGATACGCAGTATTTT; CDR3aa: CASRTGTVASTDTQYF
abundance: .; v_gene: TRBV7-2; j_gene: TRBJ1-6; d_gene: .; len: 15; CDR3nt: TGTGCCAGCAGCTTAGGCGCCTTTCGGAATTCACCCCTCCACTTT; CDR3aa: CASSLGAFRNSPLHF
abundance: .; v_gene: TRBV27; j_gene: TRBJ1-2; d_gene: .; len: 13; CDR3nt: TGTGCCAGCAGTCCGCGGACGGGCTATGGCTACACCTTC; CDR3aa: CASSPRTGYGYTF
abundance: .; v_gene: TRBV5-4; j_gene: TRBJ1-3; d_gene: .; len: 14; CDR3nt: TGTGCCAGCAGCGGGATGGGTTCTGGAAACACCATATATTTT; CDR3aa: CASSGMGSGNTIYF
abundance: .; v_gene: TRBV5-8; j_gene: TRBJ1-1; d_gene: .; len: 15; CDR3nt: TGTGCCAGCAGCACCCACAGGGCTGGGAACACTGAAGCTTTCTTT; CDR3aa: CASSTHRAGNTEAFF
abundance: .; v_gene: TRBV14; j_gene: TRBJ2-3; d_gene: .; len: 15; CDR3nt: TGTGCCAGCAGCCAAGACAGAACGGGGAGGGATACGCAGTATTTT; CDR3aa: CASSQDRTGRDTQYF
abundance: few; v_gene: TRBV6-5; j_gene: TRBJ1-1; d_gene: TRBD1; len: 15; CDR3nt: TGTGCCGGAGGACAGGGCAGGAAGATGAACACTGAAGCTTTCTTT; CDR3aa: CAGGQGRKMNTEAFF
abundance: once; v_gene: TRBV7-5; j_gene: TRBJ2-7; d_gene: .; len: 15; CDR3nt: TGTGTCAGAAGGATGGACAGGGGGGCAACCTACGAGCAGTACTTC; CDR3aa: CVRRMDRGATYEQYF
abundance: .; v_gene: TRBV6-5; j_gene: TRBJ1-4; d_gene: .; len: 14; CDR3nt: TGTGCCAGCAGATTGGGTTATTTTAGTGAAAAACTGTTTTTT; CDR3aa: CASRLGYFSEKLFF
abundance: few; v_gene: TRBV11-1; j_gene: TRBJ2-1; d_gene: TRBD1; len: 15; CDR3nt: TGTGCCAGCAGCTTAGGGACAGGTCTTTACAATGAGCAGTTCTTC; CDR3aa: CASSLGTGLYNEQFF
abundance: .; v_gene: TRBV27; j_gene: TRBJ2-7; d_gene: .; len: 15; CDR3nt: TGTGCCAGCAGTCCCAAGGGCCTCCAACCTTACGAGCAGTACTTC; CDR3aa: CASSPKGLQPYEQYF
abundance: .; v_gene: TRBV7-9; j_gene: TRBJ2-1; d_gene: TRBD2; len: 15; CDR3nt: TGTGCCAGCAGCCGAGCGGGAGCGCGCTACAATGAGCAGTTCTTC; CDR3aa: CASSRAGARYNEQFF
abundance: .; v_gene: TRBV6-5; j_gene: TRBJ1-2; d_gene: .; len: 16; CDR3nt: TGTGCCAGCAGTTGGTCCGGCGCGCGAACTAACTATGGCTACACCTTC; CDR3aa: CASSWSGARTNYGYTF
abundance: .; v_gene: TRBV6-5; j_gene: TRBJ1-2; d_gene: .; len: 13; CDR3nt: TGTGCCAGCACCCCAAGCGGGACGGCTGGCTACACCTTC; CDR3aa: CASTPSGTAGYTF
abundance: .; v_gene: TRBV6-5; j_gene: TRBJ1-2; d_gene: .; len: 13; CDR3nt: TGTGCCAGCAGTTACGGTTCAGGGAAAGGCTACACCTTC; CDR3aa: CASSYGSGKGYTF
abundance: once; v_gene: TRBV5-1; j_gene: TRBJ2-1; d_gene: .; len: 13; CDR3nt: TGCGCCAGCAGCCCCCCCCCGGGACGCGAGCAGTTCTTC; CDR3aa: CASSPPPGREQFF